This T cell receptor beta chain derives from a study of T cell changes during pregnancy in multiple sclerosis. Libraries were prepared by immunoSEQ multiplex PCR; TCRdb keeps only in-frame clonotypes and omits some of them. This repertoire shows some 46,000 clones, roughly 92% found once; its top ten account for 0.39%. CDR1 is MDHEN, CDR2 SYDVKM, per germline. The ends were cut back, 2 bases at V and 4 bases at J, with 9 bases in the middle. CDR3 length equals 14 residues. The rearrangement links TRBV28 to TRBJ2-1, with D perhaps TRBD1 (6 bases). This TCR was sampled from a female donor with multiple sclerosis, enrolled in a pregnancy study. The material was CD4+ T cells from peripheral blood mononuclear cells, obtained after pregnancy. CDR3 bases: TGTGCCAGCAGTTTAAGACAGGCTTACAATGAGCAGTTCTTC. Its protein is CASSLRQAYNEQFF.